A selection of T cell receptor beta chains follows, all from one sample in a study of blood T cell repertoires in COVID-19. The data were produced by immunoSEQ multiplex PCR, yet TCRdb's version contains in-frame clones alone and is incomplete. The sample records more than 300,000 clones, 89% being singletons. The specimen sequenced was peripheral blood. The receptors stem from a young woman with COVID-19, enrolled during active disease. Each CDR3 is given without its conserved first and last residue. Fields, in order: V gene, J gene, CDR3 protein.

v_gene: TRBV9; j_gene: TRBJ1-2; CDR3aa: ASSVLGQGDYGYT
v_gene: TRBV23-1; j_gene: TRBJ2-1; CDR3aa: ASSHWGHRGGNEQF
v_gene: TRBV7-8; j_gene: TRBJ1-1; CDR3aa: ASSLEGVGYTEAF
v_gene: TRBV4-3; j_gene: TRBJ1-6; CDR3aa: ASSQGRDRKTPLH
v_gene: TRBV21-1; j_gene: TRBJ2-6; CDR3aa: ASSKVVSAPSGGANVLT
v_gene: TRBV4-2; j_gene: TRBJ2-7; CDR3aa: ASSLLTGLHEQY
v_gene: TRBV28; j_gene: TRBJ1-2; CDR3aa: ASRPWGEPYGYT
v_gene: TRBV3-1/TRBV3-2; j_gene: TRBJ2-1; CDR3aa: ASSRTSGGWNEQF
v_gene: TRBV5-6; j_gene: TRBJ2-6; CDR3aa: ASSLPRAGANVLT
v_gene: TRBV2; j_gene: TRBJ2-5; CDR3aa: ASSDRQGRLKETQY
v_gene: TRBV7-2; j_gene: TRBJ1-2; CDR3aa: ASSFRGSSYT
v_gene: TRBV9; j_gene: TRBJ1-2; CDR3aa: ASSVAGSLT
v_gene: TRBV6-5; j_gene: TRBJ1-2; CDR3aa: ASSLSRTGNYGYT
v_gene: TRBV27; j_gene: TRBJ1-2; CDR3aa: ASSLVPTGDYGYT
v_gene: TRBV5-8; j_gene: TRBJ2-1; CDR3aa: ASSFWWAKVDEQF
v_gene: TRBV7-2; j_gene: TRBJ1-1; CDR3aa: ASSRRVGNTEAF